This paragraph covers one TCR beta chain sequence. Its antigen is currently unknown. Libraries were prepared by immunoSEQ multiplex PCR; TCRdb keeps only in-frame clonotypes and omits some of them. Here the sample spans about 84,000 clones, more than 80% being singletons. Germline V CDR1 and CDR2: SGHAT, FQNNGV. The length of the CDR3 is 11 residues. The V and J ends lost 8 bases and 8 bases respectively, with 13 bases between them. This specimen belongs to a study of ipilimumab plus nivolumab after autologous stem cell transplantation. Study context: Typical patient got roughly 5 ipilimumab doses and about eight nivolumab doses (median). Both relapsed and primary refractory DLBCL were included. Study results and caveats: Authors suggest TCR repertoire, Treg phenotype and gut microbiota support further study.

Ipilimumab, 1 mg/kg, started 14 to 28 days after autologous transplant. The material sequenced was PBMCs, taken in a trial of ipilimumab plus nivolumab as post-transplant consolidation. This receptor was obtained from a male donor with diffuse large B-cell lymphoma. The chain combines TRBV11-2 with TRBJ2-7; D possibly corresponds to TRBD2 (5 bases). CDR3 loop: CASGPRAKQYF. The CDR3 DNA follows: TGTGCCAGCGGCCCGCGGGCCAAGCAGTACTTC.